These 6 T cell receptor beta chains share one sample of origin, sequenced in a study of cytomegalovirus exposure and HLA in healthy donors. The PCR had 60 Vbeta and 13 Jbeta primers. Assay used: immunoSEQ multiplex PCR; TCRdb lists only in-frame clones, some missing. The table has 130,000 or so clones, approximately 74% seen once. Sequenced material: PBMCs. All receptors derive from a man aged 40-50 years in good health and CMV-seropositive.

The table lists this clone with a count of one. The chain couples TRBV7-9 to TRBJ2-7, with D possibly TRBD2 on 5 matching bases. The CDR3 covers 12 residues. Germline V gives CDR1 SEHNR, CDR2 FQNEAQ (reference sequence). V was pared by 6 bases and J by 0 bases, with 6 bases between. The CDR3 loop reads CASRGSSYEQYF. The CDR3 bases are TGTGCCAGCAGGGGGAGCTCCTACGAGCAGTACTTC.

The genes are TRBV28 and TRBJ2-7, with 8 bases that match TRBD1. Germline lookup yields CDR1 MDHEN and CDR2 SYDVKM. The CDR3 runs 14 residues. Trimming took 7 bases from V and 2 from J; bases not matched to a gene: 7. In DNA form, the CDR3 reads TGTGCCAGCAACGACAGGGGATTACCCTACGAGCAGTACTTC. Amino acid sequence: CASNDRGLPYEQYF.

The CDR3 is CASSSGGITEAFF. In DNA form, the CDR3 reads TGTGCCAGCAGCTCAGGGGGCATTACTGAAGCTTTCTTT. This chain connects TRBV7-9 to TRBJ1-1; TRBD1 matches at 8 bases. J was trimmed by 5 bases and V by 4 bases; bases with no gene match: 3. The germline CDR1 and CDR2 sequences are SEHNR and FQNEAQ (reference sequence). The CDR3 contains 13 residues.

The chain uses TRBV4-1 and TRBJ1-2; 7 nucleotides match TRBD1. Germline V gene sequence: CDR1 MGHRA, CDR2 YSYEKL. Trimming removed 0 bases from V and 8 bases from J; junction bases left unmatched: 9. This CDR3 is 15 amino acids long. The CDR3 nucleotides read TGCGCCAGCAGCCAAGATCGAGACAGGGAACGCGGCTACACCTTC. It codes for CASSQDRDRERGYTF.

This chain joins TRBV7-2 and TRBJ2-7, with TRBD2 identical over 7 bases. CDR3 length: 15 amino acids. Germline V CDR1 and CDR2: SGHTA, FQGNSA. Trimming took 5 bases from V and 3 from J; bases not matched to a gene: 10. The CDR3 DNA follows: TGTGCCAGCAGCCCTTCAGCGGGGTCCTTCTACGAGCAGTACTTC. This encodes CASSPSAGSFYEQYF.

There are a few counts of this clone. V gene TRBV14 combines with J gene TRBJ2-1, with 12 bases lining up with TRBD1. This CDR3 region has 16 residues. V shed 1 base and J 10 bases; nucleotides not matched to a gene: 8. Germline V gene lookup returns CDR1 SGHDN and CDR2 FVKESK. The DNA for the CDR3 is TGTGCCAGCAGCCAAGTGGGGACAGGGGGCCGGGGAGAGCAGTTCTTC. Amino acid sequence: CASSQVGTGGRGEQFF.